The rows below give T cell receptor beta chains drawn from one sample of a study of blood T cell repertoires in COVID-19. Sequencing used immunoSEQ multiplex PCR; TCRdb keeps in-frame clones, though not all of them. The sample gives over 120,000 clones, about 89% of which show up once; 2.5% to 3.5% is in the top ten. The sequenced sample consisted of peripheral blood. The origin of the receptors is a man in his 60s with active or convalescent COVID-19. The CDR3 runs from the conserved cysteine through the conserved F or W. D genes are given only for firm matches. Where a row states a size, it is once, few, many or the class of an expanded clone; other rows omit it.

>TRBV28|-|-|TRBJ2-1
TGTGCCAGCAGCCCAAGCCCCAGTTCGGCGGGCTCCTACAATGAGCAGTTCTTC
CASSPSPSSAGSYNEQFF
>TRBV7-9|-|-|TRBJ2-1
TGTGCCAGCAGTCAAACGACTCCTACCAATGAGCAGTTCTTC
CASSQTTPTNEQFF
>TRBV9|TRBD1|few|TRBJ1-2
TGTGCCAGCAGCGTTCGGGACAGCGTAGCGCCTAACTATGGCTACACCTTC
CASSVRDSVAPNYGYTF
>TRBV7-9|-|-|TRBJ1-2
TGTGCCAGCAGTTCAGGACAAGGCGTGGGCTACACCTTC
CASSSGQGVGYTF
>TRBV28|-|-|TRBJ1-2
TGTGCCAGCAGTTCTGGAGGGGCTTCTAACTATGGCTACACCTTC
CASSSGGASNYGYTF
>TRBV29-1|TRBD2|-|TRBJ2-1
TGCAGCGTTGAAAGATCGACTAGCGGGGGGGCCCATGAGCAGTTCTTC
CSVERSTSGGAHEQFF
>TRBV12-3/TRBV12-4|-|-|TRBJ2-3
TGTGCCAGCAGAATCGCAGGGGCAGATACGCAGTATTTT
CASRIAGADTQYF
>TRBV19|-|-|TRBJ2-1
TGTGCCAGTAGTAGGGGGCTATACAATGAGCAGTTCTTC
CASSRGLYNEQFF
>TRBV7-3|-|-|TRBJ1-1
TGTGCCAGCAGAAGACAGGAGAACACTGAAGCTTTCTTT
CASRRQENTEAFF
>TRBV6-4|-|-|TRBJ2-1
TGTGCCAGCAGTGACCGATCGGAGGGAGTCAATGAGCAGTTCTTC
CASSDRSEGVNEQFF
>TRBV5-1|TRBD1|-|TRBJ1-2
TGCGCCAGCAGCGGGGGACAGGGTAGCTATGGCTACACCTTC
CASSGGQGSYGYTF
>TRBV6-4|-|-|TRBJ2-2
TGTGCCAGCAGCCCTCTTTCCGACACCGGGGAGCTGTTTTTT
CASSPLSDTGELFF
>TRBV19|-|-|TRBJ1-5
TGTGCCAGTAGTCGGCAGGATTATCAGCCCCAGCATTTT
CASSRQDYQPQHF
>TRBV29-1|TRBD1|once|TRBJ1-2
TGCAGCGTGGAGGGACAGTCTTACTATGGCTACACCTTC
CSVEGQSYYGYTF
>TRBV10-3|-|-|TRBJ1-1
TGTGCCATCAGTGGGCCGGAGGGGGGGCAGTACACTGAAGCTTTCTTT
CAISGPEGGQYTEAFF
>TRBV2|-|-|TRBJ1-2
TGTGCCAGCAGTGAATCCGGGAACGTGGGCTACACCTTC
CASSESGNVGYTF
>TRBV5-1|-|-|TRBJ1-2
TGCGCCAGCAGCTCGGACACCTCTAACTATGGCTACACCTTC
CASSSDTSNYGYTF
>TRBV28|TRBD1|-|TRBJ1-5
TGTGCCAGCAGTTTATTTTGGCAGGGGGGAAATCAGCCCCAGCATTTT
CASSLFWQGGNQPQHF
>TRBV7-2|TRBD1|-|TRBJ1-1
TGTGCCAGCAGCCAAACAGGGGGCGTGAACACTGAAGCTTTCTTT
CASSQTGGVNTEAFF
>TRBV19|-|once|TRBJ2-1
TGTGCCAGTAGTATGGGGCGAGGTACTGAGCAGTTCTTC
CASSMGRGTEQFF
>TRBV28|TRBD2|-|TRBJ2-1
TGTGCCAGCAGTGGGACTAGCGGGAGGGCGATCAATGAGCAGTTCTTC
CASSGTSGRAINEQFF
>TRBV7-8|TRBD1|-|TRBJ1-2
TGTGCCAGCAGCTTACAGCTACAGGGGACAGGGGAAGGCTACACCTTC
CASSLQLQGTGEGYTF
>TRBV6-5|-|-|TRBJ1-5
TGTGCCAGCATCCCCCGACTTCGCCCCCAGCATTTT
CASIPRLRPQHF
>TRBV7-3|TRBD1|-|TRBJ2-7
TGTGCCAGCAGCTTAGGGGGACAGGGGTTATACGAGCAGTACTTC
CASSLGGQGLYEQYF
>TRBV7-2|-|once|TRBJ1-3
TGTGCCAGCAGCTTATCCCAGCGGCCTGGAAACACCATATATTTT
CASSLSQRPGNTIYF
>TRBV12-3/TRBV12-4|-|-|TRBJ1-3
TGTGCCAGCAGGGCCTTGGACACCATATATTTT
CASRALDTIYF
>TRBV6-1|-|once|TRBJ2-7
TGTGCCAGCAGTGAGTGGGGAGGCTATGGGTCTTACGAGCAGTACTTC
CASSEWGGYGSYEQYF
>TRBV4-3|-|-|TRBJ1-3
TGCGCCAGCAGCCAAGATACAGGGCTCGGAAACACCATATATTTT
CASSQDTGLGNTIYF
>TRBV19|-|-|TRBJ1-1
TGTGCCAGTAGGATGACGGGGTACACTGAAGCTTTCTTT
CASRMTGYTEAFF
>TRBV19|-|-|TRBJ2-1
TGTGCCAGTAGTCTCACCAGGGGCGAGACCTACAATGAGCAGTTCTTC
CASSLTRGETYNEQFF
>TRBV7-3|TRBD2|-|TRBJ2-2
TGTGCCAGCAGCTCAACTAGCGGGACGAACACCGGGGAGCTGTTTTTT
CASSSTSGTNTGELFF
>TRBV5-1|-|-|TRBJ1-1
TGCGCCAGCAGCCGGAGCTCGAGTACTGAAGCTTTCTTT
CASSRSSSTEAFF
>TRBV25-1|TRBD1|-|TRBJ1-6
TGTGCCAGCAGTCCGGGGACAGGGCTAGATTCACCCCTCCACTTT
CASSPGTGLDSPLHF
>TRBV28|TRBD1|-|TRBJ2-1
TGTGCCAGCAGTTTCCAACAGGGGAATGAGCAGTTCTTC
CASSFQQGNEQFF
>TRBV19|-|-|TRBJ1-1
TGTGCCAGTCTTCTTTGGGGAGGGAGGACTGAAGCTTTCTTT
CASLLWGGRTEAFF
>TRBV10-3|-|-|TRBJ1-3
TGTGCCATCGGAAGCGTTAGCTCTGGAAACACCATATATTTT
CAIGSVSSGNTIYF
>TRBV10-3|TRBD1|once|TRBJ1-2
TGTGCCATCAGTTCCGACGGGACAGGAGCTTCTAACTATGGCTACACCTTC
CAISSDGTGASNYGYTF
>TRBV5-8|TRBD1|-|TRBJ2-5
TGTGCCAGCAGCCCCACAGGGGTAGAGACCCAGTACTTC
CASSPTGVETQYF
>TRBV18|TRBD2|-|TRBJ2-3
TGTGCCAGCTCACGAACCGGACTAGCGGGAGGACACCCAGATACGCAGTATTTT
CASSRTGLAGGHPDTQYF
>TRBV7-9|TRBD1|few|TRBJ2-5
TGTGCCAGCAGGACAACAGGGGTCGAGACCCAGTACTTC
CASRTTGVETQYF
>TRBV30|TRBD1|-|TRBJ1-2
TGTGCCTGGAGCTCAGCATTCACAGGGGGAATCTATGGCTACACCTTC
CAWSSAFTGGIYGYTF
>TRBV28|-|-|TRBJ2-7
TGTGCCAGCAGTTTAACCGCGGATTACGAGCAGTACTTC
CASSLTADYEQYF
>TRBV10-3|-|-|TRBJ2-4
TGTGCCATCAGTGACGGAGGAGTAGCCAAAAACATTCAGTACTTC
CAISDGGVAKNIQYF
>TRBV5-6|-|-|TRBJ1-5
TGTGCCAGCAGCTTGGGAGCCTATAGCAATCAGCCCCAGCATTTT
CASSLGAYSNQPQHF
>TRBV5-6|-|-|TRBJ2-7
-
CASFLWGGVGYEQYF
>TRBV7-3|-|-|TRBJ2-3
TGTGCCAGCAGCTCCTCTACCGTTTTTACAGATACGCAGTATTTT
CASSSSTVFTDTQYF
>TRBV5-1|TRBD1|-|TRBJ1-2
TGCGCCAGCAGCTCGAAGGGACAGGGGGCGGCCGACTATGGCTACACCTTC
CASSSKGQGAADYGYTF
>TRBV28|TRBD1|-|TRBJ1-2
TGTGCCAGCAGTTTAGGGACAGGGACTAACTATGGCTACACCTTC
CASSLGTGTNYGYTF
>TRBV7-9|-|-|TRBJ1-5
TGTGCCAGCAGCGGCGGTTCTCAGCCCCAGCATTTT
CASSGGSQPQHF
>TRBV5-5|TRBD2|-|TRBJ2-3
TGTGCCAGCAGCTTACTAGCGGTTAGCACAGATACGCAGTATTTT
CASSLLAVSTDTQYF
>TRBV5-6|-|-|TRBJ2-7
TGTGCCAGCAGCTTGGCCGGGGTAGCGGCCTCCTACGAGCAGTACTTC
CASSLAGVAASYEQYF
>TRBV30|-|-|TRBJ2-3
TGTGCCTGGAGTGCCCCCGGGGGCACAGATACGCAGTATTTT
CAWSAPGGTDTQYF
>TRBV5-6|-|-|TRBJ1-2
TGTGCCAGCAGCTTCTTTTCGGAGAATGGCTACACCTTC
CASSFFSENGYTF
>TRBV18|TRBD2|-|TRBJ2-1
TGTGCCAGCTCACCACGAGTGACTAGCGGGGGCTCCTACAATGAGCAGTTCTTC
CASSPRVTSGGSYNEQFF
>TRBV5-1|TRBD1|-|TRBJ1-6
TGCGCCAGCAGCCAGGGACAGGGGAATTCACCCCTCCACTTT
CASSQGQGNSPLHF